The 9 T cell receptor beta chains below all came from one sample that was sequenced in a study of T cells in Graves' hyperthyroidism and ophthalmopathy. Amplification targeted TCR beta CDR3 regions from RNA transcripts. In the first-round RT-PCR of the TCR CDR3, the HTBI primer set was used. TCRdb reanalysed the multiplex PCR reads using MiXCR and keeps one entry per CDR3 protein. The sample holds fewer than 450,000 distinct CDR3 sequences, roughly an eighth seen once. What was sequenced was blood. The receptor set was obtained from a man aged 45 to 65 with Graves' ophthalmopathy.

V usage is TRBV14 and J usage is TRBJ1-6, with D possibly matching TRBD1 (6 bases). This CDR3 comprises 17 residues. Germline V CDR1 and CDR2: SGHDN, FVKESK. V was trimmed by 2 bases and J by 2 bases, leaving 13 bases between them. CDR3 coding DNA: TGTGCCAGCAGCCAATCACAGGGATCTCCCTATAATTCACCCCTCCACTTT. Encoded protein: CASSQSQGSPYNSPLHF.

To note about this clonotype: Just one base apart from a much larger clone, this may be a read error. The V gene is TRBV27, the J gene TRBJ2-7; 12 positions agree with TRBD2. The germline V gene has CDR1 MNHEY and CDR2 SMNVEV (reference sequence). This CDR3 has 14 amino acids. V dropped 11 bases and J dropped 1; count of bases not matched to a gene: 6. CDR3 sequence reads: CACKLAGGSYEQYF. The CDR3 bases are TGTGCCTGCAAACTAGCGGGAGGATCCTACGAGCAGTACTTC.

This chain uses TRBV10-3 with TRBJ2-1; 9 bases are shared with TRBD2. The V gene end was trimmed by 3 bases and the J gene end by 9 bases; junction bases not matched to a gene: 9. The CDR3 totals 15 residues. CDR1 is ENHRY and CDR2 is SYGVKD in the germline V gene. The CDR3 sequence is CAISDWREGLSEQFF. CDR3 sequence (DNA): TGTGCCATCAGTGACTGGCGGGAGGGCCTCAGTGAGCAGTTCTTC.

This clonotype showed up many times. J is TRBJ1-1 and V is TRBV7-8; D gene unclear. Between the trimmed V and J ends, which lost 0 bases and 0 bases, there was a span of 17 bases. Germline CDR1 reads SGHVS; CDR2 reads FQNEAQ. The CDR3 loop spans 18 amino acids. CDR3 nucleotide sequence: TGTGCCAGCAGCTTAGCGCGGTTTCCCGGAGGGATGAACACTGAAGCTTTCTTT. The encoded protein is CASSLARFPGGMNTEAFF.

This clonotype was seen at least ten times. CDR3 loop: CATSRGILAARQETQYF. DNA for the CDR3: TGTGCCACCAGCAGAGGGATACTAGCTGCCCGTCAAGAGACCCAGTACTTC. The chain employs TRBV15 and TRBJ2-5, with TRBD2 as a possible D gene (6 bases). There are 17 residues in the CDR3. Trimming shortened V by 1 base and J by 2 bases, and 17 bases separated the two germline ends. The germline V gene has CDR1 LNHNV and CDR2 YYDKDF (reference sequence).

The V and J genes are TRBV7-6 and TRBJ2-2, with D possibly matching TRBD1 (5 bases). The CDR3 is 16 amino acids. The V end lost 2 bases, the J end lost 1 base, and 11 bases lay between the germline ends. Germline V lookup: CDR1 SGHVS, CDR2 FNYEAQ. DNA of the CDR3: TGTGCCAGCAGCTTAAACCCAGGGTGGAACACCGGGGAGCTGTTTTTT. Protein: CASSLNPGWNTGELFF.

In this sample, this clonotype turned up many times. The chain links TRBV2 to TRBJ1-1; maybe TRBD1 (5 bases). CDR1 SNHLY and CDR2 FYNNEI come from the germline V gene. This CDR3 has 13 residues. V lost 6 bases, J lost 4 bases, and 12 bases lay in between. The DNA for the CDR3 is TGTGCCAGCAGGCGGACATCGGTCACTGAAGCTTTCTTT. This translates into CASRRTSVTEAFF.

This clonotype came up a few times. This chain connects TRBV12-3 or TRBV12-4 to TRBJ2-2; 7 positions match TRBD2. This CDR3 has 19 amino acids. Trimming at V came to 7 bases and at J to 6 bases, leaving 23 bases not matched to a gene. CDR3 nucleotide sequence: TGTGCCAGCACCGGGCCGGCGGTTGGGAGGGAGGTTCTCTCCGGGGAGCTGTTTTTT. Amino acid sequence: CASTGPAVGREVLSGELFF.

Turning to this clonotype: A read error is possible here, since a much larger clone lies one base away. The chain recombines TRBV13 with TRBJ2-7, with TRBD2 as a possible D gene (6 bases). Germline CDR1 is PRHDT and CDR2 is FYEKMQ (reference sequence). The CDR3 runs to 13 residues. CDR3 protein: CAGSRRVAEEQYF. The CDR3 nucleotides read TGTGCCGGCAGCCGCCGAGTAGCGGAAGAGCAGTACTTC.